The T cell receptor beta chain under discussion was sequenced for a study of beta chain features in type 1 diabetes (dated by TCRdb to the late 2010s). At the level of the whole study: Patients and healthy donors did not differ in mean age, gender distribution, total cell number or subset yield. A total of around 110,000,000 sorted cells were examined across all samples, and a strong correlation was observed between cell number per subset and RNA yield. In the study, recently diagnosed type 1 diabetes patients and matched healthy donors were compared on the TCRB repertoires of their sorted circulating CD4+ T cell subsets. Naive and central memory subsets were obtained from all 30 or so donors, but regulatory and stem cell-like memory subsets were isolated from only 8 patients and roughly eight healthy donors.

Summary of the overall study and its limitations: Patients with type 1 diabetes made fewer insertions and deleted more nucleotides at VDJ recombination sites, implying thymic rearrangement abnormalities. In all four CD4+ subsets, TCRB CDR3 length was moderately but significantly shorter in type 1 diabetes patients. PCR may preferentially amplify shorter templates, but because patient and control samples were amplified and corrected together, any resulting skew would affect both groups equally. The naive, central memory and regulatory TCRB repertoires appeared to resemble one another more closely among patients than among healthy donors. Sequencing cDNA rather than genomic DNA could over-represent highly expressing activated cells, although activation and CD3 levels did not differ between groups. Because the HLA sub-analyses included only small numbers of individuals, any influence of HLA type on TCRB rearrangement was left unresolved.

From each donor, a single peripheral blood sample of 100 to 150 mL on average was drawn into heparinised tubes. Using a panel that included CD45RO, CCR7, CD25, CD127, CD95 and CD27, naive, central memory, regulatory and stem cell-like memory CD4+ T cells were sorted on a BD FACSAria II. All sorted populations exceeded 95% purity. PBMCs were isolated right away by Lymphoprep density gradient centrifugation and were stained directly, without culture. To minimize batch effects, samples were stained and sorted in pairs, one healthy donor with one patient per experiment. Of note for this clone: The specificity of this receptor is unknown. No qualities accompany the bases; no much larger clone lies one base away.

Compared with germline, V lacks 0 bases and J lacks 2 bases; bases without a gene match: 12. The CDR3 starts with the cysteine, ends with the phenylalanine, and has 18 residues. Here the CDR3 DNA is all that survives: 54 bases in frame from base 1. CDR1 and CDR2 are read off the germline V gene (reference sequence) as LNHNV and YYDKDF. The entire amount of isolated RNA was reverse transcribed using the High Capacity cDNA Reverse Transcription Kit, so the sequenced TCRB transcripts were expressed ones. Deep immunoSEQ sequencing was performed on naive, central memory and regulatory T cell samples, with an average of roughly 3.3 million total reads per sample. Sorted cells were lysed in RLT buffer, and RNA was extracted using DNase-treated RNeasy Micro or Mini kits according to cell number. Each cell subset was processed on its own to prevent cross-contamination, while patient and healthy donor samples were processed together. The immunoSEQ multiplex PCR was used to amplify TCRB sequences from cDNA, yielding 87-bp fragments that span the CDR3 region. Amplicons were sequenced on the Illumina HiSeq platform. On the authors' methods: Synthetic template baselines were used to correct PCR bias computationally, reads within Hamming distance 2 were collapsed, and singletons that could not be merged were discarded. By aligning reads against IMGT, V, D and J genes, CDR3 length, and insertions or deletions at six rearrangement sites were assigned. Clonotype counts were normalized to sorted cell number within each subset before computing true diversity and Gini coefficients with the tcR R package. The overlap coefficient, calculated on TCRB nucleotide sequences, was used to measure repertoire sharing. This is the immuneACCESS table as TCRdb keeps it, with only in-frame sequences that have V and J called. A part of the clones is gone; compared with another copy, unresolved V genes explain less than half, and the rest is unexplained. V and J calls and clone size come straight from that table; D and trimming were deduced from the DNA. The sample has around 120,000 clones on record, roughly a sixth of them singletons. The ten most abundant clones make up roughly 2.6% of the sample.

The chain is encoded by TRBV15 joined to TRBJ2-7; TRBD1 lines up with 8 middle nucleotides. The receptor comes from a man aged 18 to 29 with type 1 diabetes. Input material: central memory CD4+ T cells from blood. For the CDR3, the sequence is CATSRDDRGYPPAYEQYF. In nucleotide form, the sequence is TGTGCCACCAGCAGAGATGACAGGGGCTACCCCCCGGCCTACGAGCAGTACTTC.